This T cell receptor (beta chain) was obtained from a study of T cell responses to AZD1222 COVID-19 vaccine. General study findings and limits: Mapped onto spike, vaccine-associated CD4 TCRs spanned it and were dominant at 160-218 and 743-854.

Points on this clone: The antigen remains undetermined.

Between the trimmed V and J ends, which lost 6 bases and 2 bases, there was a span of 19 bases. CDR3 length: 16 residues. Germline V CDR1 and CDR2: KGHSH, LQKENI. The repertoire was sequenced with immunoSEQ multiplex PCR; TCRdb's copy has only in-frame clones and lacks some. The sample carries 75,000 to 100,000 clones, over 85% recorded once. The source material was peripheral blood, sampled on day 0 of AZD1222 vaccination. This chain connects TRBV18 to TRBJ1-1; D is perhaps TRBD1 (6 bases). This clonotype originated in an adult in good health. Written as DNA, the CDR3 is TGTGCCAGCTCCCCGGGACAAGAACGGATTAACACTGAAGCTTTCTTT. This codes for CASSPGQERINTEAFF.